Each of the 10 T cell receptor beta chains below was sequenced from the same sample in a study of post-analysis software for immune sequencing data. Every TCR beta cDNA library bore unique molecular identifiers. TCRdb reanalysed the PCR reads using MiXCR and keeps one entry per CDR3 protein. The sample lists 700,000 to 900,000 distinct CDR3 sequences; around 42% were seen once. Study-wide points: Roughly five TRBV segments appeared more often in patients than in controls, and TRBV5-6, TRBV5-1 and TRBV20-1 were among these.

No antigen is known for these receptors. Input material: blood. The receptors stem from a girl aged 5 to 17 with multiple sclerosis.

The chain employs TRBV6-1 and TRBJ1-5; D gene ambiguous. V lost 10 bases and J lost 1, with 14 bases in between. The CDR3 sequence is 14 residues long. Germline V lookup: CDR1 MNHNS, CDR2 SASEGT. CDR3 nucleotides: TGTGCCACCCGGCGGGAGGGAAGCAATCAGCCCCAGCATTTT. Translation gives CATRREGSNQPQHF.

The CDR3: CASSYSSAAGRAFF. The CDR3 DNA is TGTGCCAGCAGTTACTCGAGCGCGGCCGGGCGAGCTTTCTTT. This sequence joins TRBV6-2 or TRBV6-3 and TRBJ1-1; D unresolved. Germline lookup yields CDR1 MNHEY and CDR2 SVGEGT. Trimming took 0 bases from V and 10 from J, leaving 15 bases between them. The CDR3 has 14 residues.

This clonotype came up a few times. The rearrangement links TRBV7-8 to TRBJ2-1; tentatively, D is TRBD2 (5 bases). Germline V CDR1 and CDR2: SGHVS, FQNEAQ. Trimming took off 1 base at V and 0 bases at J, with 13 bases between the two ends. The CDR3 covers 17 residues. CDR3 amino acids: CASSLDERTSSYNEQFF. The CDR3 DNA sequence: TGTGCCAGCAGCTTAGACGAGCGGACGAGCTCCTACAATGAGCAGTTCTTC.

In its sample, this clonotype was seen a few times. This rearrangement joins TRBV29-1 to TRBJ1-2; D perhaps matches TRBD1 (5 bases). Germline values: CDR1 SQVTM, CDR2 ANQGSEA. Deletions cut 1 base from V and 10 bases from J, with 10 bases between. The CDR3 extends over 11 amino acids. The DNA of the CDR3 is TGCAGCGTTGAAGGGTCCAGGGCCTACACCTTC. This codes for CSVEGSRAYTF.

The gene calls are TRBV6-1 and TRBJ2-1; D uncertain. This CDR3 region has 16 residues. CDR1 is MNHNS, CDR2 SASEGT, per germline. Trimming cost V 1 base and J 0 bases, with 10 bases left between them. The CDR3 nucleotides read TGTGCCAGCAGTGAAGAGGTCCCTAGCTCCTACAATGAGCAGTTCTTC. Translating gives CASSEEVPSSYNEQFF.

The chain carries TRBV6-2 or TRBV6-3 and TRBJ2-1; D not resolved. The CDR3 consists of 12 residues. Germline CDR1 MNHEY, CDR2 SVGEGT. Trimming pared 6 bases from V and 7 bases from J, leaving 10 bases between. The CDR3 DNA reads TGTGCCAGCAGGGCTGATGTAAATGAGCAGTTCTTC. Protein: CASRADVNEQFF.

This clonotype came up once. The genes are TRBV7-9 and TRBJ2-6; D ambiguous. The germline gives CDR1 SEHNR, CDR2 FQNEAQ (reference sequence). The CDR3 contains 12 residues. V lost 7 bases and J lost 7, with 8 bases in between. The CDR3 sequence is CASMFGANVLTF. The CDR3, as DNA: TGTGCCAGCATGTTTGGTGCCAACGTCCTGACTTTC.

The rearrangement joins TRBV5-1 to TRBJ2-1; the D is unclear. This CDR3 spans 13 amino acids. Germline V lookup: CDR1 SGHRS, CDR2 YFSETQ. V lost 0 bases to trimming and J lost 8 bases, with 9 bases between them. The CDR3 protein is CASSLEAAHEQFF. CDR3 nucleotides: TGCGCCAGCAGCTTGGAGGCAGCCCATGAGCAGTTCTTC.

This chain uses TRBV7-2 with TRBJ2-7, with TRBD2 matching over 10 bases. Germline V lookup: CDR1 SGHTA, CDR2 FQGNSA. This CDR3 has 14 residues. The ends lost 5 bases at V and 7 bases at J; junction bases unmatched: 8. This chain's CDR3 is CASSAAGGPLEQYF. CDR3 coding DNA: TGTGCCAGCAGCGCAGCGGGAGGGCCGTTGGAGCAGTACTTC.

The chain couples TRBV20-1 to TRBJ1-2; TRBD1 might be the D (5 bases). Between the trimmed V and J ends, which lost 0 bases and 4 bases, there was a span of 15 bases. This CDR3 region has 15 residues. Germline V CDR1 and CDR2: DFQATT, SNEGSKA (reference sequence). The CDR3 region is CSARDPGWGFYGYTF. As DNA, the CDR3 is TGCAGTGCTAGAGACCCAGGGTGGGGATTCTATGGCTACACCTTC.